A single sample gave rise to the 19 T cell receptor beta chains below, sequenced in a study of blood T cell repertoires in COVID-19 (dated by TCRdb to the early 2020s). The library came from the immunoSEQ multiplex PCR assay. TCRdb carries this immuneACCESS record with in-frame sequences only. Its versions omit some clonotypes, under half of them owing to an unresolved V gene in the studies checked, with the rest unexplained. Here the sample has 450,000 to 600,000 clones; about nine tenths occur a single time. The leading ten clones occupy 0.7% of the sample. Specimen: PBMCs or T cells enriched from blood (not recorded which). These receptors originate from a woman aged 18-29 years who had recovered from COVID-19.

The chain has TRBV5-1 and TRBJ2-5, with D tentatively TRBD1 (6 bases). V lost 2 bases, J lost 5 bases, and 10 bases lay in between. The germline gives CDR1 SGHRS, CDR2 YFSETQ. The CDR3 spans 13 residues. The CDR3 region is CASSLTRGETQYF. The DNA of the CDR3 is TGCGCCAGCAGCTTAACTAGGGGGGAGACCCAGTACTTC. Variable domain in full (rest from reference TRBV5-1 and TRBJ2-5): KAGVTQTPRYLIKTRGQQVTLSCSPISGHRSVSWYQQTPGQGLQFLFEYFSETQRNKGNFPGRFSGRQFSNSRSEMNVSTLELGDSALYLCASSLTRGETQYFGPGTRLLVL.

The V gene is TRBV18, the J gene TRBJ1-6; tentative D call: TRBD1 (5 bases). CDR3 length: 15 amino acids. The germline V gene has CDR1 KGHSH and CDR2 LQKENI. V shed 4 bases and J shed 10 bases, with 17 bases lying between them. Written as DNA, the CDR3 is TGTGCCAGCTCACTGGAACCTAGGGGTGGATCACCCCTCCACTTT. Protein sequence: CASSLEPRGGSPLHF.

This sequence joins TRBV7-9 and TRBJ1-4, with D perhaps TRBD1 (6 bases). Germline CDR1 is SEHNR and CDR2 is FQNEAQ (reference sequence). The length of the CDR3 is 14 residues. The germline V and J ends were trimmed by 4 bases and 5 bases, with 11 bases remaining between them. The DNA of the CDR3 is TGTGCCAGCAGCTCCCCGGGACAAAATGAAAAACTGTTTTTT. It codes for CASSSPGQNEKLFF.

J is TRBJ1-2 and V is TRBV3-1 (or the pseudogene TRBV3-2); a weak D match, TRBD1 (6 bases). Germline V CDR1 and CDR2: LGHDT, YNNKEL (reference sequence). The V gene lost 1 base and the J gene lost 5 bases, with 14 bases spanning the gap. This CDR3 contains 15 residues. CDR3 sequence reads: CASSQGVEGGYGYTF. CDR3 in DNA: TGTGCCAGCAGCCAAGGGGTGGAAGGGGGTTATGGCTACACCTTC.

This chain joins TRBV7-3 and TRBJ1-2; TRBD1 matches at 9 bases. J lost 13 bases, V lost 2 bases, and 8 bases had no gene match. Germline V gives CDR1 SGHTA, CDR2 FQGTGA. This CDR3 comprises 13 residues. This CDR3 reads CASSLAGDRAVTF. CDR3 sequence (DNA): TGTGCCAGCAGCTTAGCCGGGGACAGGGCGGTCACCTTC.

This chain connects TRBV5-5 to TRBJ1-2, with 12 bases matching TRBD1. From germline, CDR1 is SGHKS and CDR2 YYEKEE (reference sequence). The junction had 7 bases not matched to a gene; V was cut back by 0 bases and J by 4 bases. CDR3 size: 17 residues. For the CDR3, the DNA is TGTGCCAGCAGCTTGGACGGGACAGGGGGCGCGGTCTATGGCTACACCTTC. It encodes CASSLDGTGGAVYGYTF. The full variable domain, with the rest looked up from reference TRBV5-5 and TRBJ1-2, is DAGVTQSPTHLIKTRGQQVTLRCSPISGHKSVSWYQQVLGQGPQFIFQYYEKEERGRGNFPDRFSARQFPNYSSELNVNALLLGDSALYLCASSLDGTGGAVYGYTFGSGTRLTVV.

The chain recombines TRBV23-1 with TRBJ2-3, with 8 positions matching TRBD1. TRBV23-1 is classed as an ORF, of uncertain function. The trim removed 0 bases at V and 6 bases at J, leaving 5 bases unmatched. The CDR3 length is 15 residues. CDR3 sequence reads: CASSQSRQGSDTQYF. The DNA of the CDR3 is TGCGCCAGCAGTCAATCTAGACAGGGGTCGGATACGCAGTATTTT.

This clone was observed a handful of times. V usage is TRBV7-2 and J usage is TRBJ2-7; D is unresolved. CDR3 size: 15 residues. Trimming removed 2 bases from V and 0 bases from J, with 11 bases in between. Germline CDR1 SGHTA, CDR2 FQGNSA. CDR3: CASSLPGLNSYEQYF. CDR3 coding DNA: TGTGCCAGCAGCTTACCAGGCTTGAACTCCTACGAGCAGTACTTC.

The rearrangement uses TRBV2 and TRBJ1-1, with 7 nucleotides matching TRBD1. The length of the CDR3 is 12 residues. CDR1 and CDR2 from the germline V gene are SNHLY and FYNNEI. Trimming cost V 2 bases and J 8 bases; bases outside gene matches: 2. CDR3 nucleotide sequence: TGTGCCAGCAGTGAAAGACAGGGAGAAGCTTTCTTT. It codes for CASSERQGEAFF.

This clone occurred a few times. J is TRBJ2-3 and V is TRBV29-1; 8 bases align to TRBD2. The V gene's germline CDR1 is SQVTM and CDR2 ANQGSEA. The CDR3 sequence is 13 residues long. Trimming cost V 8 bases and J 5 bases; bases outside gene matches: 9. CDR3: CSCKRGNKDTQYF. The CDR3 bases are TGCAGCTGCAAGCGGGGGAATAAAGATACGCAGTATTTT.

V gene TRBV19 combines with J gene TRBJ2-3, with a tentative D call TRBD2 (5 bases). Trimming took 6 bases from V and 0 from J, leaving 13 bases between them. Germline assignment: CDR1 LNHDA and CDR2 SQIVND (reference sequence). The length of the CDR3 is 15 residues. Here the CDR3 reads CASSPRTLSTDTQYF. In nucleotides, the CDR3 is TGTGCCAGTAGCCCCCGGACTCTTAGCACAGATACGCAGTATTTT.

This clone was observed a handful of times. The V and J genes are TRBV3-1 (or the pseudogene TRBV3-2) and TRBJ1-5, with D possibly matching TRBD1 (5 bases). The CDR3 runs to 16 residues. Germline values: CDR1 LGHDT, CDR2 YNNKEL (reference sequence). V dropped 1 base and J dropped 7 bases, with 17 bases sitting between them. The CDR3 spells CASSQGGVAPGQPQHF. The CDR3 nucleotides are TGTGCCAGCAGCCAAGGGGGGGTTGCACCTGGGCAGCCCCAGCATTTT.

V is TRBV11-2 and J is TRBJ2-1; D may be TRBD1 (6 bases). Trimming took off 4 bases at V and 10 bases at J, with 14 bases between the two ends. CDR1 is SGHAT and CDR2 is FQNNGV in the germline V gene. The CDR3 consists of 13 residues. This CDR3 reads CASSWHRDHEQFF. For the CDR3, the DNA is TGTGCCAGCAGCTGGCACAGGGACCACGAGCAGTTCTTC.

V and J are TRBV18 and TRBJ1-5, with TRBD1 matching 7 bases. Germline CDR1 reads KGHSH; CDR2 reads LQKENI. The CDR3 sequence is 14 residues long. V trimming: 6 bases; J trimming: 4 bases; junction bases outside the gene matches: 6. In DNA form, the CDR3 reads TGTGCCAGCTCCCCAGTACAGGGGAATCAGCCCCAGCATTTT. Its protein product is CASSPVQGNQPQHF.

The chain is built from TRBV6-5 and TRBJ2-3; D possibly corresponds to TRBD2 (5 bases). CDR1 and CDR2 (germline): MNHEY, SVGAGI. The CDR3 runs 14 residues. V lost 0 bases, J lost 5 bases, and 9 bases lay in between. In nucleotides, the CDR3 is TGTGCCAGCAGTTACTCGAGGGCCCTAGATACGCAGTATTTT. Its protein product is CASSYSRALDTQYF.

A single count supports this clone. V is TRBV27 and J is TRBJ2-1, with D maybe TRBD1 (5 bases). This CDR3 has 13 residues. Germline V gives CDR1 MNHEY, CDR2 SMNVEV (reference sequence). Trimming shortened V by 10 bases and J by 6 bases, and 16 bases separated the two germline ends. The CDR3 loop is CATPRVKANEQFF. In DNA form, the CDR3 reads TGTGCCACCCCCAGGGTTAAGGCCAATGAGCAGTTCTTC.

This chain connects TRBV5-5 to TRBJ2-5; 7 bases match TRBD2. Germline trimming cut 6 bases from V and 5 bases from J; bases unmatched to any gene: 10. The CDR3 extends over 14 amino acids. In germline, CDR1 is SGHKS, CDR2 YYEKEE (reference sequence). CDR3 sequence (DNA): TGTGCCAGCACCGATTTCGGGGGGTCGGAGACCCAGTACTTC. This encodes CASTDFGGSETQYF.

The rearrangement uses TRBV2 and TRBJ1-1; D gene unclear. Per germline, CDR1 SNHLY and CDR2 FYNNEI. CDR3 size: 12 residues. V was trimmed by 7 bases and J by 2 bases, leaving 8 bases between them. In DNA form, the CDR3 reads TGTGCCAGCAATGAGGGCAACACTGAAGCTTTCTTT. This encodes CASNEGNTEAFF. The full variable domain, completed using reference TRBV2 and TRBJ1-1, is EPEVTQTPSHQVTQMGQEVILRCVPISNHLYFYWYRQILGQKVEFLVSFYNNEISEKSEIFDDQFSVERPDGSNFTLKIRSTKLEDSAMYFCASNEGNTEAFFGQGTRLTVV.

This clone has only one observation. The junction shows a germline mismatch at one end, possibly a read error. The chain carries TRBV2 and TRBJ1-2, with D possibly being TRBD1 (5 bases). Germline CDR1 and CDR2: SNHLY and FYNNEI. CDR3 length equals 14 residues. The chain's CDR3 is CASTELRGVYGYTF. In DNA, the CDR3 is TGTGCCAGCACTGAACTACGGGGGGTCTATGGCTACACCTTC.